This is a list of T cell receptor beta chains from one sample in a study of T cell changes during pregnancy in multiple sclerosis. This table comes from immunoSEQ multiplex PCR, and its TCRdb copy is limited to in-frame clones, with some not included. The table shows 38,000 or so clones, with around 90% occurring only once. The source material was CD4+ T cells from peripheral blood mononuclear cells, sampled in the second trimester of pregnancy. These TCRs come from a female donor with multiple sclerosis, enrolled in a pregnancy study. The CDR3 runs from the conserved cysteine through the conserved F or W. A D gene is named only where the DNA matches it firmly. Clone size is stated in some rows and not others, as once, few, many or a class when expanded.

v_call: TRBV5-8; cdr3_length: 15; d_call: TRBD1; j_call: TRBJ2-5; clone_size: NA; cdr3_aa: CASSSGQGARETQYF; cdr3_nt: TGTGCCAGCTCCTCCGGACAGGGGGCTCGAGAGACCCAGTACTTC
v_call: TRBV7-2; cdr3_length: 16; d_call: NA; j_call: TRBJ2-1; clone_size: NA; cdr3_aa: CASSVGPGRGYNEQFF; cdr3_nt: TGTGCCAGCAGCGTGGGTCCCGGACGGGGATACAATGAGCAGTTCTTC
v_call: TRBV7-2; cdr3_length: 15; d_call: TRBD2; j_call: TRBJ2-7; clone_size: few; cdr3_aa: CASSSWTSGSHEQYF; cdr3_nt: TGTGCCAGCAGCTCTTGGACTAGCGGGAGCCACGAGCAGTACTTC
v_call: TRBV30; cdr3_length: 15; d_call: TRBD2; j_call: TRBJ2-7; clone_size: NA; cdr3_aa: CAWRPEASGTKEQYF; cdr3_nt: TGTGCCTGGAGACCGGAAGCTAGCGGGACTAAGGAGCAGTACTTC
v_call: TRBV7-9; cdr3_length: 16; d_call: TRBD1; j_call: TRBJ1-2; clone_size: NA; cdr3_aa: CASSLISGTGNYGYTF; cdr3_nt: TGTGCCAGCAGCTTAATAAGCGGGACAGGGAACTATGGCTACACCTTC
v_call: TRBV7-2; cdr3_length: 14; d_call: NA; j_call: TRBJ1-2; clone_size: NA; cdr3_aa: CASSLDRASYGYTF; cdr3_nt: TGTGCCAGCAGCTTAGACAGGGCAAGCTATGGCTACACCTTC
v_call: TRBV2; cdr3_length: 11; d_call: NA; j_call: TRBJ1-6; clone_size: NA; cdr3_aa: CASSVSSPLHF; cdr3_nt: TGTGCCAGCAGCGTCAGTTCACCCCTCCACTTT
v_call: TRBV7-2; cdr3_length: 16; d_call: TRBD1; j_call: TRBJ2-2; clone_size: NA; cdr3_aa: CASSSRTGINTGELFF; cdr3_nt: TGTGCCAGCAGCTCACGGACAGGGATCAACACCGGGGAGCTGTTTTTT
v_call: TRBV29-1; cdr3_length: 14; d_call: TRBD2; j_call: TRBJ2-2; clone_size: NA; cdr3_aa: CSVVAGGPSGELFF; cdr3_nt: TGCAGCGTTGTAGCGGGAGGGCCGAGCGGGGAGCTGTTTTTT
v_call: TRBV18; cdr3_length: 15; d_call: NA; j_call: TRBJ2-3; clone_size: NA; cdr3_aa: CASSLNRGSTDTQYF; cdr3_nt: TGTGCCAGCTCACTTAATAGGGGGAGCACAGATACGCAGTATTTT
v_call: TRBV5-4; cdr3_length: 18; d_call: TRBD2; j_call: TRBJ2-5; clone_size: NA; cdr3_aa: CASSLAGGRGRAGETQYF; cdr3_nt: TGTGCCAGCAGCTTGGCCGGTGGAAGAGGGAGGGCCGGTGAGACCCAGTACTTC
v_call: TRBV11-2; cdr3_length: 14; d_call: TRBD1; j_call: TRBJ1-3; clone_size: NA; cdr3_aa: CASSRTGGRNTIYF; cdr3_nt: TGTGCCAGCAGCCGTACAGGGGGCAGAAACACCATATATTTT
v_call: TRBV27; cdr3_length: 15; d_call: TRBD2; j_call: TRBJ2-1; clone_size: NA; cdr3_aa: CASSGAGEKYNEQFF; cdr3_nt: TGTGCCAGCAGTGGAGCGGGAGAGAAATACAATGAGCAGTTCTTC
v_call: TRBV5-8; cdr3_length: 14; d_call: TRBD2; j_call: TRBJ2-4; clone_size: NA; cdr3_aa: CASSQLAGKNIQYF; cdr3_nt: TGTGCCAGCAGCCAACTAGCGGGGAAAAACATTCAGTACTTC
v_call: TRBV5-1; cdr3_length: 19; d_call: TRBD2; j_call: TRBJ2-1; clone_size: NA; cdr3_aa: CASSSGTSGALSSYNEQFF; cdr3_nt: TGCGCCAGCAGCTCTGGGACTAGCGGAGCCCTAAGCTCCTACAATGAGCAGTTCTTC
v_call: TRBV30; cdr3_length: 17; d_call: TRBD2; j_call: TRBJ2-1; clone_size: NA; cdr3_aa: CAWSSRTGLATYNEQFF; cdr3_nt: TGTGCCTGGAGTAGCCGAACGGGACTAGCGACTTACAATGAGCAGTTCTTC
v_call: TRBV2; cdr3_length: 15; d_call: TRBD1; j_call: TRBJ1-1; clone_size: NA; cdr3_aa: CASRGGQGGNTEAFF; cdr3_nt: TGTGCCAGCAGGGGGGGACAGGGGGGGAACACTGAAGCTTTCTTT
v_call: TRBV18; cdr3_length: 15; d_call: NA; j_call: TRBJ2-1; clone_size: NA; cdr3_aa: CASSRKRDNYNEQFF; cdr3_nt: TGTGCCAGCTCACGTAAACGGGACAACTACAATGAGCAGTTCTTC
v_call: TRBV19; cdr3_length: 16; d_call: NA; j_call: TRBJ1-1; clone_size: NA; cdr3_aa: CASSIALAGAQSAAFF; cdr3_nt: TGTGCCAGTAGTATAGCTCTTGCAGGGGCCCAAAGCGCGGCTTTCTTT
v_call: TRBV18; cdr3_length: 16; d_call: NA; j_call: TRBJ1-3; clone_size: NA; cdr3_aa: CASSLTPSGSGNTIYF; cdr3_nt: TGTGCCAGCTCACTGACACCTTCTGGCTCTGGAAACACCATATATTTT
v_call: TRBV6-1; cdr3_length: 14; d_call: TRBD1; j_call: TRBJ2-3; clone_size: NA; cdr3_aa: CASRNRGRTDTQYF; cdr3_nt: TGTGCCAGCAGGAACAGGGGGAGGACAGATACGCAGTATTTT
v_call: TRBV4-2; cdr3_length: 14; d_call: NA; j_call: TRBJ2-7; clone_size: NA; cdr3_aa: CASSREGLSYEQYF; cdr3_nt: TGTGCCAGCAGCCGCGAGGGACTCTCCTACGAGCAGTACTTC
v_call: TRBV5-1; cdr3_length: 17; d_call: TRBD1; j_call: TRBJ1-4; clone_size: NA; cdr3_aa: CASSLTTTGASNEKLFF; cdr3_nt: TGCGCCAGCAGCCTAACGACAACAGGGGCGTCGAATGAAAAACTGTTTTTT
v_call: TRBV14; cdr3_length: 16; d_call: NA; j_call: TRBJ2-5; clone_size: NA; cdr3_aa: CASSYYSGLPQETQYF; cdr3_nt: TGTGCCAGCAGCTACTACTCCGGTCTTCCCCAAGAGACCCAGTACTTC
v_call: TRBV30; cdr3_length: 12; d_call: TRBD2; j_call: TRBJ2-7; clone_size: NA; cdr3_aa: CAWEMGGYEQYF; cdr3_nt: TGTGCCTGGGAGATGGGAGGGTACGAGCAGTACTTC
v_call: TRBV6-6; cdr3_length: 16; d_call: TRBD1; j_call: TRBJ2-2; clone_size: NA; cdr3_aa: CASSPPGQGHTGELFF; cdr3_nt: TGTGCCAGCAGTCCTCCGGGACAGGGACACACCGGGGAGCTGTTTTTT
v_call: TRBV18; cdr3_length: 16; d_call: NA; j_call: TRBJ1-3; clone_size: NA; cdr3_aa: CASSPFAGTSGNTIYF; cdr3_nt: TGTGCCAGCTCACCGTTCGCGGGGACGTCCGGAAACACCATATATTTT
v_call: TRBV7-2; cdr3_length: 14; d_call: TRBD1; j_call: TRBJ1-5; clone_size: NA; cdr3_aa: CASSPGTGDQPQHF; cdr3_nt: TGTGCCAGCAGCCCAGGGACAGGCGATCAGCCCCAGCATTTT
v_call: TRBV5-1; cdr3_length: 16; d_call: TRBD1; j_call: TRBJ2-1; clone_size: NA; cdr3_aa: CASSLVGQGVWNEQFF; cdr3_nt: TGCGCCAGCAGCTTGGTGGGACAGGGAGTGTGGAATGAGCAGTTCTTC
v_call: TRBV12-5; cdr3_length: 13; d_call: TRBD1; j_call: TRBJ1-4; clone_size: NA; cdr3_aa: CASGVTGGEKLFF; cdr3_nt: TGTGCTAGTGGTGTGACAGGGGGGGAAAAACTGTTTTTT
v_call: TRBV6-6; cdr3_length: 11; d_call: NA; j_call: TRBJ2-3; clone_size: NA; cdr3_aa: CASTHGDTQYF; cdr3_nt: TGTGCCAGCACCCACGGGGATACGCAGTATTTT
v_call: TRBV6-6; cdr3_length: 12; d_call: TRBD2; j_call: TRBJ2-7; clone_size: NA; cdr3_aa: CASSGGSYEQYF; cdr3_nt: TGTGCCAGCAGCGGGGGGTCCTACGAGCAGTACTTC
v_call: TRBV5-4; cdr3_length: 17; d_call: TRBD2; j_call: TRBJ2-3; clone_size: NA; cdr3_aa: CASSTGVGLADTDTQYF; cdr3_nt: TGTGCCAGCAGCACGGGGGTGGGACTAGCGGATACAGATACGCAGTATTTT
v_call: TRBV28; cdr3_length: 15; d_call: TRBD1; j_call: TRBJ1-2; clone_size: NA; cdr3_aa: CASSLDPGQNYGYTF; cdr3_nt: TGTGCCAGCAGTTTAGACCCGGGACAGAACTATGGCTACACCTTC
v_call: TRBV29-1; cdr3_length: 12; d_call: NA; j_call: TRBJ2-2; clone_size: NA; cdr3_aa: CAWGESTGELFF; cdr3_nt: TGCGCATGGGGGGAAAGCACCGGGGAGCTGTTTTTT
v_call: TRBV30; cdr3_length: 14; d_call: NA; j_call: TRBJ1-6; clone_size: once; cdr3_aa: CAWTKVGLNSPLHF; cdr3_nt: TGTGCCTGGACTAAGGTGGGGCTTAATTCACCCCTCCACTTT
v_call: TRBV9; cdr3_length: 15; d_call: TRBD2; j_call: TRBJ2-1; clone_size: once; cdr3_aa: CASSVGTSGNSEQFF; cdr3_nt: TGTGCCAGCAGCGTCGGGACTAGCGGGAATTCTGAGCAGTTCTTC
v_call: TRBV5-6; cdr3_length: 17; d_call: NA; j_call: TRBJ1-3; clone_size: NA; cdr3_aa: CASSLGELRHSGNTIYF; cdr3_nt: TGTGCCAGCAGCCTCGGAGAGCTGCGGCACTCTGGAAACACCATATATTTT
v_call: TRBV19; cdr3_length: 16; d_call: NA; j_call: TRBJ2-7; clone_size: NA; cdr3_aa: CASSIFPLGGSYEQYF; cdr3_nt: TGTGCCAGTAGTATCTTTCCGCTCGGGGGTTCCTACGAGCAGTACTTC
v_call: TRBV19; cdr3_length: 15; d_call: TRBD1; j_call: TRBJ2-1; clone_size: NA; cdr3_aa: CASSTLGQGPNEQFF; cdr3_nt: TGTGCCAGTAGTACTCTTGGACAGGGTCCCAATGAGCAGTTCTTC
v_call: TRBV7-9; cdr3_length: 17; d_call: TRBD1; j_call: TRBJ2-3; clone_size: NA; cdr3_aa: CASSAGGQGRLTDTQYF; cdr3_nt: TGTGCCAGCAGTGCAGGGGGACAGGGGAGGCTCACAGATACGCAGTATTTT
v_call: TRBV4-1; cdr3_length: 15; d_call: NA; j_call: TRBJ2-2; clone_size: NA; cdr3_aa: CASSQAGLDTGELFF; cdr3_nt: TGCGCCAGCAGCCAAGCTGGACTTGACACCGGGGAGCTGTTTTTT
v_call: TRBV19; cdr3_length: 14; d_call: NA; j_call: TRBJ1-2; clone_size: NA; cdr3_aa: CASSIGQITYGYTF; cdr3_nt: TGTGCCAGTAGTATAGGACAGATAACCTATGGCTACACCTTC
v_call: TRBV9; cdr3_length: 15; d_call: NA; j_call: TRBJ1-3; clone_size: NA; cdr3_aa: CASSGGQHSGNTIYF; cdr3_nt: TGTGCCAGCAGCGGAGGACAGCACTCTGGAAACACCATATATTTT
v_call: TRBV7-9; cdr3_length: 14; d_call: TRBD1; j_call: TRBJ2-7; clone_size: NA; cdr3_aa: CASKKGQTGYEQYF; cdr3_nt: TGTGCCAGCAAGAAGGGACAGACAGGCTACGAGCAGTACTTC
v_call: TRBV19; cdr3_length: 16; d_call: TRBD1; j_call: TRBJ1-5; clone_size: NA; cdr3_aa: CASSPRDRGLNQPQHF; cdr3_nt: TGTGCCAGTAGCCCGCGGGACAGGGGGCTTAATCAGCCCCAGCATTTT
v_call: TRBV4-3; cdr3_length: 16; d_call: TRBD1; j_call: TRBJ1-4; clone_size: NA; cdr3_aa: CASSQVPGTVGEKLFF; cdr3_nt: TGCGCCAGCAGCCAAGTGCCCGGGACAGTTGGGGAAAAACTGTTTTTT
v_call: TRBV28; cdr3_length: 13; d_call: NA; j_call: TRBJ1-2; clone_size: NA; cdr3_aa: CASSPPGNYGYTF; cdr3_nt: TGTGCCAGCAGTCCGCCAGGGAACTATGGCTACACCTTC
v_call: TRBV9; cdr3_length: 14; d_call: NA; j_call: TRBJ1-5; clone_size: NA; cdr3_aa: CASSAQMTDQPQHF; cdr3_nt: TGTGCCAGCAGCGCGCAGATGACAGATCAGCCCCAGCATTTT
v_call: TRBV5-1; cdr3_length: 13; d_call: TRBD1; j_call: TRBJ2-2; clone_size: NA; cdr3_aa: CASRQDRGRELFF; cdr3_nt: TGCGCCAGCAGACAAGACAGGGGAAGGGAGCTGTTTTTT